This entry features one T cell receptor (beta chain) sequence. No antigen is known for it. Using immunoSEQ multiplex PCR, the repertoire was profiled, and TCRdb retains in-frame clones only, with some absent. The sample holds fewer than 45,000 clones; 86% are singletons and the top ten take roughly 6%. These data come from a study of PD-1 blockade in classical Hodgkin lymphoma. Study results and caveats: Those starting nivolumab under 1 year post-ASCT were excluded.

J gave up 6 bases and V 5 bases, and 3 bases lay outside the gene matches. Germline V lookup: CDR1 MNHEY, CDR2 SMNVEV (reference sequence). This CDR3 spans 13 amino acids. With no exception, relapse followed autologous stem cell transplantation in all patients, and brentuximab vedotin exposure varied. The J gene is TRBJ2-2, the V gene TRBV27; TRBD1 agrees at 7 bases. The sequenced sample was peripheral blood mononuclear cells (PBMCs), obtained before the second cycle of nivolumab. The clonotype comes from a human donor with classical Hodgkin lymphoma. CDR3: CASSRTGPGELFF. As DNA, the CDR3 is TGTGCCAGCAGTAGGACAGGCCCCGGGGAGCTGTTTTTT.